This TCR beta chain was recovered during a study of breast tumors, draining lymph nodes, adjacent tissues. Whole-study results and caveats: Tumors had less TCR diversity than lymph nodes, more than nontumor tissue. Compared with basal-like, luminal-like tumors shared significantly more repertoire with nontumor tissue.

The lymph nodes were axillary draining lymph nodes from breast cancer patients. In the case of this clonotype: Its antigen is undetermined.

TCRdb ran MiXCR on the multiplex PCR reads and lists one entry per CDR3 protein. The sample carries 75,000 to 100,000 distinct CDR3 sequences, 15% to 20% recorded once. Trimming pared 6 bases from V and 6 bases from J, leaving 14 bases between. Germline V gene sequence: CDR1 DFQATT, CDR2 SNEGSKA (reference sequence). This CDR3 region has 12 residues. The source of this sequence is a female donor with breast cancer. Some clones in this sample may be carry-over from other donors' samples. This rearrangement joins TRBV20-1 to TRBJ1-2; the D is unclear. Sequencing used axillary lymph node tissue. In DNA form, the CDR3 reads TGCAGTGCCGACCCCCCAGGTCATGGCTACACCTTC. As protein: CSADPPGHGYTF.